The T cell receptor (beta chain) under discussion was sequenced for a study of lung T cells in sarcoidosis with Löfgren's syndrome (dated by TCRdb to about 2017). About the full investigation: Sarcoidosis was characterized as a granulomatous disease that mainly affects the lungs and features an accumulation of CD4+ T cells in bronchoalveolar lavage fluid. The repertoire analyses focused on Löfgren's syndrome patients.

From the germline V gene, CDR1 is MNHEY and CDR2 is SVGEGT. The CDR3, cysteine through phenylalanine, is 14 amino acids long. The only DNA kept is the CDR3, 42 bases in frame from the first base. Deletion took 4 bases off V and 3 bases off J, with a span of 12 bases between the germline ends. Many counts were recorded for this clonotype. No cognate antigen has been identified for it. No much larger clone is present one base from it, and per-base qualities are unavailable. The data were produced on an Illumina MiSeq. TCRdb ran its own pipeline on the public reads, namely fastp trimming at Q25 and MiXCR clone calling, and kept in-frame beta chains. Rows are combined by CDR3 protein, so each entry shows the most common genes and DNA. The table for this sample lists more than 50,000 distinct CDR3 sequences; less than 25% of them were counted only once. About 2.5% of the sample goes to the ten largest clones.

Results the study describes overall, beyond this receptor: TRAV12-1 and TRBV2 were reported as the most expanded V gene segments in Löfgren's syndrome patients compared with control subjects. TRAV12-1 and TRBV2 CDR3 motifs were reported to be shared among multiple Löfgren's syndrome patients, suggesting public CD4+ TCR repertoires. Analysis of alphabeta pairing showed that TRAV12-1 paired preferentially with TRBV2, and the TCRs formed by this pairing showed CDR3 homology. The study only suggested recognition of a sarcoidosis-associated antigen, and the antigen remained putative and unidentified.

This clonotype originated in a human donor with sarcoidosis (Löfgren's syndrome or another form), or a control subject (not recorded which). Sequenced input: CD4+ T cells from PBMCs. The sequence links TRBV6-2 or TRBV6-3 to TRBJ2-5; no D segment can be confidently identified. The DNA is TGTGCCAGCAGTTTCACATCAAAAAAAGAGACCCAGTACTTC. Its protein reads: CASSFTSKKETQYF.